The 26 T cell receptor beta chains below all came from one sample that was sequenced in a study of cytomegalovirus exposure and HLA in healthy donors. Primers for the PCR totalled 60 Vbeta and 13 Jbeta. Assay used: immunoSEQ multiplex PCR; TCRdb lists only in-frame clones, some missing. The sample includes some 66,000 clones, roughly 80% seen only once; the top ten take roughly 2.9%. The material sequenced was PBMCs. All receptors derive from a woman aged 30 to 39 in good health and CMV-seronegative.

The genes are TRBV10-3 and TRBJ1-1; TRBD1 is a possible D gene (6 bases). V was cut by 7 bases and J by 0 bases, with 9 bases left in between. CDR1 and CDR2 (germline): ENHRY, SYGVKD. The CDR3 sequence is 13 residues long. The CDR3 DNA is TGTGCCATCACCCGACAGGTGAACACTGAAGCTTTCTTT. Its translation: CAITRQVNTEAFF.

The V gene is TRBV9, the J gene TRBJ1-4; the match to TRBD1 covers 7 bases. Trimming removed 4 bases from V and 8 bases from J; junction bases left unmatched: 11. This CDR3 is 15 amino acids long. The germline V gene has CDR1 SGDLS and CDR2 YYNGEE. The DNA of the CDR3 is TGTGCCAGCAGCCCCAGAGAAGGGGGCCGGGAAAAACTGTTTTTT. Protein: CASSPREGGREKLFF.

J is TRBJ1-2 and V is TRBV18; D may be TRBD1 (5 bases). The CDR3 consists of 12 residues. Germline V CDR1 and CDR2: KGHSH, LQKENI. V dropped 6 bases and J dropped 7 bases, with 12 bases sitting between them. The CDR3 DNA follows: TGTGCCAGCTCCCAGGGAGGTATTGGCTACACCTTC. The encoded protein is CASSQGGIGYTF.

The DNA of the CDR3 is TGTGCCAGCAGTTTCAGGGGTCAGAACACTGAAGCTTTCTTT. This sequence encodes CASSFRGQNTEAFF. This chain uses TRBV28 with TRBJ1-1; maybe TRBD1 (6 bases). The CDR3 has 14 residues. Germline CDR1 reads MDHEN; CDR2 reads SYDVKM. The V end was cut by 3 bases, the J end by 1 base, with 9 bases between.

CDR3 region: CASSQATGQGGGYTF. CDR3 bases: TGTGCCAGCAGCCAAGCTACGGGACAGGGTGGCGGCTACACCTTC. J is TRBJ1-2 and V is TRBV14; 9 bases fit TRBD1. Germline CDR1 is SGHDN and CDR2 is FVKESK. The CDR3 runs to 15 residues. V shed 1 base and J 8 bases; nucleotides not matched to a gene: 8.

This clone has more than one count but fewer than ten. This chain connects TRBV2 to TRBJ2-2; possible D gene TRBD1, 6 bases. This CDR3 is 15 amino acids long. Germline-derived CDR1 and CDR2 are SNHLY and FYNNEI. Trimming removed 6 bases from V and 2 bases from J, with 13 bases in between. As DNA, the CDR3 is TGTGCCAGCAGACTTGGACAGATCAACACCGGGGAGCTGTTTTTT. This translates into CASRLGQINTGELFF.

This clone was picked up a small number of times. V and J are TRBV14 and TRBJ2-6; tentatively, D is TRBD2 (5 bases). CDR3 size: 15 residues. Trimming cost V 4 bases and J 1 base, with 8 bases left between them. Germline V gene lookup returns CDR1 SGHDN and CDR2 FVKESK. The CDR3 protein is CASSLRGSGANVLTF. DNA for the CDR3: TGTGCCAGCAGCCTACGGGGATCTGGGGCCAACGTCCTGACTTTC. Supplemented by reference TRBV14 and TRBJ2-6, the full variable domain reads EAGVTQFPSHSVIEKGQTVTLRCDPISGHDNLYWYRRVMGKEIKFLLHFVKESKQDESGMPNNRFLAERTGGTYSTLKVQPAELEDSGVYFCASSLRGSGANVLTFGAGSRLTVL.

The chain joins TRBV5-8 to TRBJ2-1, with 9 bases lining up with TRBD2. Germline CDR1 is SGHTS and CDR2 is YDEGEE. The length of the CDR3 is 17 residues. J was trimmed by 7 bases and V by 3 bases; bases with no gene match: 14. CDR3 coding DNA: TGTGCCAGCAGCTCCCTTAGCGGGGGCCACGTCGGGAATGAGCAGTTCTTC. Translated, it gives CASSSLSGGHVGNEQFF.

This chain joins TRBV5-1 and TRBJ1-1; 8 bases are shared with TRBD1. The V gene end was trimmed by 4 bases and the J gene end by 1 base; junction bases not matched to a gene: 6. This CDR3 has 15 amino acids. Germline assignment: CDR1 SGHRS and CDR2 YFSETQ. For the CDR3, the DNA is TGCGCCAGCAGCCGGAGGGACAGGACGAACACTGAAGCTTTCTTT. This codes for CASSRRDRTNTEAFF.

This chain links TRBV6-1 with TRBJ1-2; TRBD1 agrees at 8 bases. This CDR3 is 15 amino acids long. The V segment lost 11 bases and the J segment 2 bases; nucleotides outside the gene matches: 13. The germline gives CDR1 MNHNS, CDR2 SASEGT. The CDR3 region is CAGLRGPGYNYGYTF. The CDR3, as DNA: TGTGCCGGCCTCAGGGGGCCTGGGTACAACTATGGCTACACCTTC.

The chain couples TRBV9 to TRBJ1-2; D is unclear. Germline lookup yields CDR1 SGDLS and CDR2 YYNGEE. This CDR3 has 13 residues. Deletions cut 4 bases from V and 4 bases from J, with 11 bases between. The CDR3 region has the DNA TGTGCCAGCAGCTTGGTGGGCAGCTATGGCTACACCTTC. Encoded protein: CASSLVGSYGYTF.

This chain joins TRBV4-1 and TRBJ2-3, with TRBD1 matching 10 bases. The V gene end was trimmed by 3 bases and the J gene end by 3 bases; junction bases not matched to a gene: 9. The CDR3 extends over 17 amino acids. The V gene's germline CDR1 is MGHRA and CDR2 YSYEKL. In nucleotides, the CDR3 is TGCGCCAGCAGCCAGGACGACAGGGGGCATCAGACAGATACGCAGTATTTT. Its translation: CASSQDDRGHQTDTQYF.

The chain combines TRBV7-2 with TRBJ1-1; D is ambiguous. This CDR3 is 13 amino acids long. Deletions cut 1 base from V and 8 bases from J, with 11 bases between. Germline V gives CDR1 SGHTA, CDR2 FQGNSA. The CDR3: CASSLDNSNEAFF. Here the CDR3 DNA reads TGTGCCAGCAGCTTAGATAATTCTAACGAAGCTTTCTTT.

Turning to this clone: One junction end disagrees with the germline gene, perhaps due to a read error. The chain joins TRBV7-9 to TRBJ2-1; D remains ambiguous. Germline loops: CDR1 SEHNR, CDR2 FQNEAQ (reference sequence). The CDR3 runs 14 residues. The CDR3 spells CSSSFPATQVEQFF. In nucleotides, the CDR3 is TGTTCCAGCAGTTTCCCCGCGACGCAGGTTGAGCAGTTCTTC.

This chain joins TRBV27 and TRBJ1-4, with a tentative D call TRBD1 (6 bases). This CDR3 has 17 residues. Trimming left V 4 bases short and J 7 bases short, with 22 bases between. CDR1 and CDR2 (germline): MNHEY, SMNVEV (reference sequence). The CDR3 coding sequence is TGTGCCAGCAGTTCGGGGGGCGGACCGACGGTCGGTGAAAAACTGTTTTTT. Amino acids: CASSSGGGPTVGEKLFF.

The J gene is TRBJ1-2, the V gene TRBV5-1; no definite D call. V gave up 0 bases and J gave up 2 bases, with 8 bases separating them. Germline V gives CDR1 SGHRS, CDR2 YFSETQ. CDR3 size: 14 residues. CDR3 protein: CASSLGGDNYGYTF. The CDR3, as DNA: TGCGCCAGCAGCTTGGGAGGAGACAACTATGGCTACACCTTC.

In DNA form, the CDR3 reads TGTGCCAGCAGCTTAGTAGCCACCCCTGGCTACACCTTC. This translates into CASSLVATPGYTF. This chain joins TRBV7-9 and TRBJ1-2; D gene uncertain. Looked up from germline, CDR1 is SEHNR and CDR2 is FQNEAQ (reference sequence). The CDR3 has 13 amino acids. V lost 1 base, J lost 7 bases, and 10 bases lay in between.

The chain couples TRBV7-2 to TRBJ1-1, with 7 nucleotides matching TRBD1. Trimming removed 5 bases from V and 0 bases from J; junction bases left unmatched: 6. This CDR3 has 15 residues. In germline, CDR1 is SGHTA, CDR2 FQGNSA. The DNA for the CDR3 is TGTGCCAGCAGCCCACAGGGGTGGATGAACACTGAAGCTTTCTTT. Translating gives CASSPQGWMNTEAFF.

In this sample, this clone turned up a few times. The genes are TRBV28 and TRBJ2-5; TRBD1 aligns across 9 bases. In germline, CDR1 is MDHEN, CDR2 SYDVKM. The CDR3 has 14 amino acids. The J segment lost 11 bases and the V segment lost 6 bases, leaving 13 bases of the junction unmatched. The CDR3 bases are TGTGCCAGCAGAACTAACAGGGGGCCGGGGGAGCAGTACTTC. Amino acid sequence: CASRTNRGPGEQYF.

The chain is built from TRBV4-1 and TRBJ2-7; D not resolved. Germline V gives CDR1 MGHRA, CDR2 YSYEKL. This CDR3 is built from 13 residues. V lost 3 bases, J lost 0 bases, and 6 bases lay in between. For the CDR3, the DNA is TGCGCCAGCAGCCAGTTGAGCTCCTACGAGCAGTACTTC. It codes for CASSQLSSYEQYF.

The chain uses TRBV9 and TRBJ2-7, with TRBD1 identical over 11 bases. The CDR3 is made up of 14 amino acids. V shed 3 bases and J 7 bases; nucleotides not matched to a gene: 6. Germline V gene data show CDR1 as SGDLS and CDR2 as YYNGEE. CDR3 sequence: CASSEGQGGLEQYF. CDR3 nucleotide sequence: TGTGCCAGCAGCGAGGGACAGGGGGGACTTGAGCAGTACTTC.

V and J are TRBV6-1 and TRBJ1-1; D uncertain. Germline CDR1 MNHNS, CDR2 SASEGT. With 6 bases removed from V and 11 bases from J, the gap between germline ends came to 16 bases. CDR3 length equals 12 residues. CDR3: CASRASVDSAFF. In nucleotides, the CDR3 is TGTGCCAGCAGGGCCTCGGTTGATAGCGCTTTCTTT.

The J gene is TRBJ2-7, the V gene TRBV27; 8 nucleotides agree with TRBD1. CDR1 and CDR2 from the germline V gene are MNHEY and SMNVEV (reference sequence). The J segment lost 5 bases and the V segment lost 2 bases, leaving 11 bases of the junction unmatched. CDR3 length: 16 residues. In nucleotides, the CDR3 is TGTGCCAGCAGTTTAATCCTCCGACAGGGGTCCAACGAGCAGTACTTC. Translating it yields CASSLILRQGSNEQYF.

This clone has just a few counts. The chain employs TRBV6-5 and TRBJ1-1, with D hard to call. CDR3 length: 14 residues. The ends were cut back, 5 bases at V and 7 bases at J, with 17 bases in the middle. Germline lookup yields CDR1 MNHEY and CDR2 SVGAGI. In nucleotides, the CDR3 is TGTGCCAGCAGTCGCCAAAGTGGCGGGAATGAAGCTTTCTTT. It translates to CASSRQSGGNEAFF.

The V call is TRBV13, the J call TRBJ2-7, with 7 bases aligning to TRBD1. The ends lost 5 bases at V and 2 bases at J; junction bases unmatched: 6. This CDR3 has 14 amino acids. Looked up from germline, CDR1 is PRHDT and CDR2 is FYEKMQ (reference sequence). The CDR3 reads CASSRQGTAYEQYF. The CDR3 nucleotides are TGTGCCAGCAGCCGACAGGGTACAGCCTACGAGCAGTACTTC. Variable domain in full (rest from reference TRBV13 and TRBJ2-7): AAGVIQSPRHLIKEKRETATLKCYPIPRHDTVYWYQQGPGQDPQFLISFYEKMQSDKGSIPDRFSAQQFSDYHSELNMSSLELGDSALYFCASSRQGTAYEQYFGPGTRLTVT.

This clone has just a few counts. The chain employs TRBV4-1 and TRBJ1-5; 8 bases are shared with TRBD1. The germline gives CDR1 MGHRA, CDR2 YSYEKL. This CDR3 is built from 15 residues. V was pared by 2 bases and J by 1 base, with 1 base of the junction left unmatched. The CDR3 DNA reads TGCGCCAGCAGCCAATACAGGGGGAGCAATCAGCCCCAGCATTTT. Translation: CASSQYRGSNQPQHF.